Presented here are 8 T cell receptor beta chains from one specimen sequenced in a study of shared clonotypes between healthy human individuals. Data came from immunoSEQ multiplex PCR; TCRdb stores just in-frame clones and leaves some out. Altogether hundreds of thousands of clones are present, less than 80% being singletons, with the ten largest covering approximately 2%. The material sequenced was memory CD4+ T cells sorted from blood. Subset defined: CD45RA-negative fraction. These receptors all stem from a woman aged 30 to 39 in good health.

Note on this clone: The sample contains more than one DNA sequence encoding this CDR3. The chain is built from TRBV5-1 and TRBJ2-7; tentative D call: TRBD2 (7 bases). This CDR3 is 13 amino acids long. Germline V lookup: CDR1 SGHRS, CDR2 YFSETQ. Trimming removed 2 bases from V and 5 bases from J, with 11 bases in between. The CDR3 nucleotides read TGCGCCAGCAGCTTCGGGGGGCGCGACGAGCAGTACTTC. Protein: CASSFGGRDEQYF.

The V call is TRBV20-1, the J call TRBJ1-3, with D perhaps matching TRBD1 (5 bases). The germline gives CDR1 DFQATT, CDR2 SNEGSKA (reference sequence). Between the trimmed V and J ends, which lost 5 bases and 7 bases, there was a span of 9 bases. CDR3 length: 11 amino acids. The CDR3 region is CSASGRNTIYF. CDR3 DNA: TGCAGTGCTTCGGGACGGAACACCATATATTTT.

The chain combines TRBV5-6 with TRBJ1-2; D call uncertain. The CDR3 covers 13 residues. V lost 2 bases and J 6 bases, leaving 11 bases between the germline ends. The V gene's germline CDR1 is SGHDT and CDR2 YYEEEE. The CDR3 sequence is CASSFPQTDGYTF. CDR3 nucleotide sequence: TGTGCCAGCAGCTTCCCCCAGACGGATGGCTACACCTTC.

The V gene is TRBV19, the J gene TRBJ2-5; possible D gene TRBD1, 6 bases. Trimming removed 10 bases at V and 5 bases at J, with 20 bases between. CDR3 length equals 14 residues. The germline V gene has CDR1 LNHDA and CDR2 SQIVND (reference sequence). The CDR3 coding sequence is TGTGCCACCACTAGGACAGCACAAGGGGAGACCCAGTACTTC. Its protein is CATTRTAQGETQYF.

V is TRBV29-1 and J is TRBJ2-3; 10 nucleotides align to TRBD2. The CDR3 extends over 17 amino acids. V was clipped by 2 bases and J by 0 bases; unmatched bases: 8. Germline V gene lookup returns CDR1 SQVTM and CDR2 ANQGSEA. CDR3 coding DNA: TGCAGCGTTGAAAGGACTAGCGGTTTTCGGAGCACAGATACGCAGTATTTT. Protein: CSVERTSGFRSTDTQYF.

This clone was detected once. This sequence joins TRBV28 and TRBJ1-6; tentatively, D is TRBD1 (6 bases). Germline V gene sequence: CDR1 MDHEN, CDR2 SYDVKM. The CDR3 totals 15 residues. V shed 3 bases and J shed 7 bases, with 13 bases lying between them. CDR3 amino acids: CASSFRGAGNSPLHF. CDR3 in DNA: TGTGCCAGCAGTTTTCGGGGGGCAGGGAATTCACCCCTCCACTTT.

This clone has at least ten counts. The V gene is TRBV7-9, the J gene TRBJ2-5; 8 bases agree with TRBD1. Trimming at V came to 8 bases and at J to 2 bases, leaving 4 bases not matched to a gene. Germline assignment: CDR1 SEHNR and CDR2 FQNEAQ (reference sequence). CDR3 size: 13 residues. The CDR3 loop is CASVDRVQETQYF. The DNA for the CDR3 is TGTGCCAGCGTGGACAGGGTACAAGAGACCCAGTACTTC. The whole variable domain, filled in from reference TRBV7-9 and TRBJ2-5, reads DTGVSQNPRHKITKRGQNVTFRCDPISEHNRLYWYRQTLGQGPEFLTYFQNEAQLEKSRLLSDRFSAERPKGSFSTLEIQRTEQGDSAMYLCASVDRVQETQYFGPGTRLLVL.

The count of this clone is one. The V call is TRBV19, the J call TRBJ2-4; 9 nucleotides align to TRBD2. J gave up 7 bases and V 7 bases, and 14 bases lay outside the gene matches. CDR1 and CDR2 (germline): LNHDA, SQIVND (reference sequence). The length of the CDR3 is 16 residues. The CDR3 protein is CASTDPAGGGGNIQYF. The CDR3 DNA follows: TGTGCCAGTACCGACCCAGCGGGGGGAGGCGGGAACATTCAGTACTTC.